A single sample is the source of the 29 T cell receptor beta chains below, sequenced in a study of memory CD8 T cells in hepatitis C reinfection. Libraries were prepared by immunoSEQ multiplex PCR; TCRdb keeps only in-frame clonotypes and omits some of them. Among tens of thousands of clones listed, roughly 89% were seen once. Time point defined: late/post reinfection, 12 to 24 weeks after detection. Sorted cells were sequenced directly ex vivo without any in vitro expansion. Sequenced material: naive CD8+ T cells sorted from blood. The source is a young man with hepatitis C virus infection.

This chain uses TRBV28 with TRBJ2-5; 9 nucleotides match TRBD1. CDR1 MDHEN and CDR2 SYDVKM come from the germline V gene. J lost 5 bases, V lost 4 bases, and 8 bases had no gene match. CDR3 length: 15 residues. CDR3 in amino acids: CASSWDRVKAETQYF. The CDR3 DNA reads TGTGCCAGCAGTTGGGACAGGGTGAAGGCCGAGACCCAGTACTTC.

This sequence joins TRBV5-1 and TRBJ2-5, with TRBD2 as a possible D gene (5 bases). TRBJ2-7 matches the DNA end more closely, so the J call is doubtful. CDR1 and CDR2 from the germline V gene are SGHRS and YFSETQ. The CDR3 totals 15 residues. The CDR3 loop is CASSLDLAFSYEQYF. Here the CDR3 DNA reads TGCGCCAGCAGCTTGGATCTAGCCTTCTCCTACGAGCAGTACTTC.

The chain combines TRBV4-1 with TRBJ1-4; D is uncertain. Per germline, CDR1 MGHRA and CDR2 YSYEKL. This CDR3 has 16 amino acids. V was shortened by 1 base and J by 3 bases, with 12 bases between the two germline ends. The CDR3 loop reads CASSQVREGANEKLFF. CDR3 nucleotide sequence: TGCGCCAGCAGCCAAGTGCGGGAGGGTGCTAATGAAAAACTGTTTTTT.

The chain couples TRBV4-1 to TRBJ2-2, with TRBD2 identical over 12 bases. The germline V gene has CDR1 MGHRA and CDR2 YSYEKL. This CDR3 spans 16 amino acids. V dropped 6 bases and J dropped 4; count of bases not matched to a gene: 6. The chain's CDR3 is CASRLAGGVGTGELFF. The CDR3 DNA sequence: TGCGCCAGCAGACTAGCGGGAGGCGTCGGCACCGGGGAGCTGTTTTTT.

The rearrangement uses TRBV27 and TRBJ2-7, with D possibly matching TRBD1 (6 bases). V lost 6 bases and J lost 4, with 19 bases in between. Germline CDR1 MNHEY, CDR2 SMNVEV (reference sequence). This CDR3 spans 15 amino acids. The DNA of the CDR3 is TGTGCCAGCAGCCCGGACGGGACACCCGTTTACGAGCAGTACTTC. As protein: CASSPDGTPVYEQYF.

The chain links TRBV4-1 to TRBJ1-5; 9 bases are shared with TRBD1. The CDR3 length is 14 residues. The germline V gene encodes CDR1 MGHRA and CDR2 YSYEKL. The J segment lost 5 bases and the V segment lost 1 base, leaving 0 bases of the junction unmatched. CDR3 DNA sequence: TGCGCCAGCAGCCAAGGGACAGGGGATCAGCCCCAGCATTTT. It codes for CASSQGTGDQPQHF.

V usage is TRBV28 and J usage is TRBJ1-1, with D maybe TRBD1 (6 bases). Trimming removed 1 base at V and 6 bases at J, with 12 bases between. CDR1 is MDHEN and CDR2 is SYDVKM in the germline V gene. The CDR3 runs to 14 residues. Here the CDR3 reads CASSLYQGFAEAFF. The CDR3 DNA reads as TGTGCCAGCAGTTTATACCAGGGGTTCGCTGAAGCTTTCTTT.

CDR3 in amino acids: CASRYRGGQISNQPQHF. The CDR3 nucleotides are TGTGCCAGCAGATATAGGGGTGGGCAGATTAGCAATCAGCCCCAGCATTTT. The V and J genes are TRBV7-2 and TRBJ1-5; D perhaps matches TRBD1 (5 bases). The CDR3 contains 17 residues. In germline, CDR1 is SGHTA, CDR2 FQGNSA. V shed 6 bases and J shed 0 bases, with 18 bases lying between them.

The chain employs TRBV19 and TRBJ1-6; 8 nucleotides agree with TRBD1. The CDR3 runs 14 residues. J was trimmed by 7 bases and V by 5 bases; bases with no gene match: 4. The V gene's germline CDR1 is LNHDA and CDR2 SQIVND (reference sequence). The CDR3, as DNA: TGTGCCAGTAGTGAACAGGGGGGAAATTCACCCCTCCACTTT. It codes for CASSEQGGNSPLHF. Full variable domain (remainder filled in from reference TRBV19 and TRBJ1-6): DGGITQSPKYLFRKEGQNVTLSCEQNLNHDAMYWYRQDPGQGLRLIYYSQIVNDFQKGDIAEGYSVSREKKESFPLTVTSAQKNPTAFYLCASSEQGGNSPLHFGNGTRLTVT.

This chain links TRBV19 with TRBJ2-3, with TRBD2 as a possible D gene (6 bases). The CDR3 contains 15 residues. V dropped 1 base and J dropped 2 bases, with 10 bases sitting between them. The germline CDR1 and CDR2 sequences are LNHDA and SQIVND (reference sequence). The CDR3 is CASSIVGGNTDTQYF. For the CDR3, the DNA is TGTGCCAGTAGTATAGTGGGGGGAAACACAGATACGCAGTATTTT.

The gene calls are TRBV11-2 and TRBJ2-3; D gene ambiguous. The CDR3 loop spans 12 amino acids. The germline V gene encodes CDR1 SGHAT and CDR2 FQNNGV. Trimming shortened V by 1 base and J by 3 bases, and 2 bases separated the two germline ends. CDR3: CASSLATDTQYF. In nucleotides, the CDR3 is TGTGCCAGCAGCTTAGCTACAGATACGCAGTATTTT.

This chain links TRBV19 with TRBJ2-2; 11 bases fit TRBD2. CDR1 LNHDA and CDR2 SQIVND come from the germline V gene (reference sequence). The CDR3 is 13 residues long. CDR3 region: CGTSGRSTGELFF. In DNA form, the CDR3 reads TGTGGAACTAGCGGGAGATCCACCGGGGAGCTGTTTTTT.

The V call is TRBV4-1, the J call TRBJ2-7, with D hard to call. The CDR3 consists of 11 residues. The germline CDR1 and CDR2 sequences are MGHRA and YSYEKL. Deletions cut 3 bases from V and 9 bases from J, with 9 bases between. The CDR3 here is CASSQASVQYF. CDR3 nucleotide sequence: TGCGCCAGCAGCCAGGCCTCTGTGCAGTACTTC.

Details on this clone: The junction departs from the called germline gene at one end, perhaps through a read error. This chain connects TRBV9 to TRBJ2-2; 9 bases align to TRBD1. The CDR3 loop spans 16 amino acids. Germline CDR1 reads SGDLS; CDR2 reads YYNGEE. The CDR3 sequence: CASSTGTGWNTGELLF. CDR3 sequence (DNA): TGTGCCAGCAGCACCGGGACAGGGTGGAACACCGGGGAGCTGCTTTTT.

V usage is TRBV6-5 and J usage is TRBJ2-5; possibly TRBD1 for D (6 bases). V lost 5 bases to trimming and J lost 4 bases, with 11 bases between them. The CDR3 has 13 residues. Per germline, CDR1 MNHEY and CDR2 SVGAGI. CDR3 protein: CASSTGYSETQYF. The CDR3 DNA is TGTGCCAGCAGTACAGGGTATTCAGAGACCCAGTACTTC.

V is TRBV28 and J is TRBJ2-7, with D maybe TRBD1 (6 bases). Trimming stripped 4 bases from V and 1 base from J, with 17 bases between. The CDR3 is 16 amino acids. CDR1 MDHEN and CDR2 SYDVKM come from the germline V gene. This CDR3 reads CASSSDPGHRSYEQYF. The CDR3 nucleotides read TGTGCCAGCAGTTCTGATCCGGGACATCGGTCCTACGAGCAGTACTTC.

V and J are TRBV6-5 and TRBJ2-1; the D is unclear. CDR3 length: 13 amino acids. Germline V gene data show CDR1 as MNHEY and CDR2 as SVGAGI. V shed 8 bases and J shed 4 bases, with 12 bases lying between them. This chain's CDR3 is CASCTGGYNEQFF. The CDR3 DNA follows: TGTGCCAGCTGCACGGGTGGGTACAATGAGCAGTTCTTC.

This rearrangement joins TRBV25-1 to TRBJ1-1; D is unresolved. Germline lookup yields CDR1 MGHDK and CDR2 SYGVNS. This CDR3 comprises 11 residues. Trimming pared 6 bases from V and 7 bases from J, leaving 9 bases between. CDR3 in DNA: TGTGCCAGCAGGGCCGGACTTGAAGCTTTCTTT. Translation gives CASRAGLEAFF.

The gene calls are TRBV4-1 and TRBJ1-3, with TRBD1 matching 10 bases. The CDR3 sequence is 16 residues long. J was trimmed by 0 bases and V by 3 bases; bases with no gene match: 2. Looked up from germline, CDR1 is MGHRA and CDR2 is YSYEKL. CDR3 sequence reads: CASSQGQGHSGNTIYF. In nucleotides, the CDR3 is TGCGCCAGCAGCCAGGGACAGGGGCACTCTGGAAACACCATATATTTT.

J is TRBJ2-1 and V is TRBV19; no firm D call. The length of the CDR3 is 11 residues. Germline CDR1 and CDR2: LNHDA and SQIVND (reference sequence). V was cut by 4 bases and J by 5 bases, with 3 bases left in between. CDR3 nucleotide sequence: TGTGCCAGTAGTAGCGACAATGAGCAGTTCTTC. Its translation: CASSSDNEQFF.

The chain has TRBV27 and TRBJ2-1, with TRBD1 matching over 7 bases. Germline CDR1 is MNHEY and CDR2 is SMNVEV (reference sequence). V shed 5 bases, J shed 3 bases, and the junction held 4 bases outside the gene matches. The CDR3 totals 14 residues. CDR3 region: CASSIRDSYNEQFF. In nucleotides, the CDR3 is TGTGCCAGCAGTATCCGGGACAGCTACAATGAGCAGTTCTTC.

V usage is TRBV10-2 and J usage is TRBJ1-6; D perhaps matches TRBD1 (6 bases). Germline assignment: CDR1 WSHSY and CDR2 SAAADI. CDR3 length equals 14 residues. Trimming pared 4 bases from V and 9 bases from J, leaving 13 bases between. The CDR3 loop reads CASSGTGNGSPLHF. Written as DNA, the CDR3 is TGCGCCAGCAGTGGAACAGGGAATGGTTCACCCCTCCACTTT.

V gene TRBV11-2 combines with J gene TRBJ2-7, with D unclear. Germline V CDR1 and CDR2: SGHAT, FQNNGV. V was shortened by 1 base and J by 7 bases, with 5 bases between the two germline ends. This CDR3 contains 11 residues. The CDR3 reads CASSLAREQYF. CDR3 DNA: TGTGCCAGCAGCTTAGCGAGGGAGCAGTACTTC.

The sample holds one count of this clone. The V gene is TRBV7-9, the J gene TRBJ2-7; D is undetermined. Between the trimmed V and J ends, which lost 5 bases and 3 bases, there was a span of 11 bases. This CDR3 contains 13 residues. Germline loops: CDR1 SEHNR, CDR2 FQNEAQ (reference sequence). The CDR3 coding sequence is TGTGCCAGCAGCCCAGTGGGCTTCTACGAGCAGTACTTC. This encodes CASSPVGFYEQYF.

The chain employs TRBV7-6 and TRBJ2-5; TRBD2 aligns across 13 bases. Germline V lookup: CDR1 SGHVS, CDR2 FNYEAQ. V was pared by 4 bases and J by 2 bases, with 4 bases of the junction left unmatched. This CDR3 is built from 16 residues. CDR3 loop: CASSYWTSGGQETQYF. CDR3 DNA sequence: TGTGCCAGCAGCTACTGGACTAGCGGGGGACAAGAGACCCAGTACTTC.

In its sample, this clone was seen a few times. This chain uses TRBV4-1 with TRBJ1-3; D unresolved. The CDR3 runs to 15 residues. Trimming shortened V by 3 bases and J by 0 bases, and 9 bases separated the two germline ends. The germline gives CDR1 MGHRA, CDR2 YSYEKL. The CDR3 DNA reads TGCGCCAGCAGCCAGAGGATATTCTCTGGAAACACCATATATTTT. Its translation is CASSQRIFSGNTIYF.

The chain carries TRBV11-2 and TRBJ2-2; maybe TRBD1 (6 bases). V was shortened by 2 bases and J by 5 bases, with 12 bases between the two germline ends. The CDR3 loop spans 15 amino acids. CDR1 and CDR2 from the germline V gene are SGHAT and FQNNGV. The DNA for the CDR3 is TGTGCCAGCAGCTTAATTGGGGGCGGTACCGGGGAGCTGTTTTTT. This encodes CASSLIGGGTGELFF.

This chain connects TRBV4-3 to TRBJ2-1, with 8 bases aligning to TRBD2. The junction had 3 bases not matched to a gene; V was cut back by 4 bases and J by 1 base. CDR1 and CDR2 from the germline V gene are LGHNA and YSLEER. CDR3 length equals 15 residues. For the CDR3, the DNA is TGCGCCAGCAGCCGAGCGGGGGTATCCTACAATGAGCAGTTCTTC. This encodes CASSRAGVSYNEQFF.

This chain joins TRBV7-9 and TRBJ2-1, with TRBD2 identical over 9 bases. The CDR3 is 17 amino acids. V shed 4 bases and J 0 bases; nucleotides not matched to a gene: 7. Germline lookup yields CDR1 SEHNR and CDR2 FQNEAQ (reference sequence). The CDR3 region has the DNA TGTGCCAGCAGCTCCTCCTGGACTAGCGACTCCTACAATGAGCAGTTCTTC. Its translation is CASSSSWTSDSYNEQFF.